This is a list of T cell receptor beta chains from one sample in a study of cytomegalovirus exposure and HLA in healthy donors. Repertoires were generated with immunoSEQ multiplex PCR, while TCRdb's copy carries only in-frame clones and drops some. In total, the table holds tens of thousands of clones. Sequencing was performed on PBMCs. The receptors were sampled from a female donor in good health and CMV-seronegative. Each CDR3 is given with its conserved first and last residue. The D gene is left open where the match is weak. Rows may omit the clone size; those that give it use once, few, many or a size class.

V gene	J gene	D gene	clone size	CDR3 DNA	CDR3 protein
TRBV7-7	TRBJ2-1	-	-	TGTGCTAGCAGCCCGCCCGGCCGCGGTGAGCAGTTCTTC	CASSPPGRGEQFF
TRBV5-6	TRBJ2-7	TRBD2	-	TGTGCCAGCAGCGCCTCTAGCGGGAATAGTGTGGGGGAGCAGTACTTC	CASSASSGNSVGEQYF
TRBV5-6	TRBJ2-2	-	-	TGTGCCAGCAGCGACCCCGGGGCCGGGGAGCTGTTTTTT	CASSDPGAGELFF
TRBV11-3	TRBJ2-7	-	-	TGTGCCAGCAGCTCTCCGTTGGGCTTCTACGAGCAGTACTTC	CASSSPLGFYEQYF
TRBV4-3	TRBJ1-5	-	-	TGCGCCAGCAGCCAAGATCGAGTGAGCAATCAGCCCCAGCATTTT	CASSQDRVSNQPQHF
TRBV9	TRBJ2-1	TRBD1	-	TGTGCCAGCAGCGTAGGAAAGGGGGCAAACAATGAGCAGTTCTTC	CASSVGKGANNEQFF
TRBV6-1	TRBJ2-1	-	-	TGTGCCAGCAGTGAACGCCCAGGGTCCTACAATGAGCAGTTCTTC	CASSERPGSYNEQFF
TRBV7-9	TRBJ2-5	-	-	TGTGCCAGCAGCTCAGGGGTAGATGAGACCCAGTACTTC	CASSSGVDETQYF
TRBV6-6	TRBJ2-7	TRBD1	-	TGTGCCAGCAGTTACCCGGGACAGGGCTCCTACGAGCAGTACTTC	CASSYPGQGSYEQYF
TRBV5-8	TRBJ1-1	TRBD1	-	TGTGCCAGCAGCAAAGGGACAGGGCCCAGTGGCACTGAAGCTTTCTTT	CASSKGTGPSGTEAFF
TRBV28	TRBJ1-5	-	-	TGTGCCAGCAGTTTGATGAGTGCGGGCAATCAGCCCCAGCATTTT	CASSLMSAGNQPQHF
TRBV25-1	TRBJ2-5	-	-	TGTGCCAGCAGTGAACCCAGGGCCCAAGAGACCCAGTACTTC	CASSEPRAQETQYF
TRBV29-1	TRBJ1-2	TRBD1	-	TGCAGCGTTGGGAGAACAGGGGGCGGTAGCTATGGCTACACCTTC	CSVGRTGGGSYGYTF
TRBV6-5	TRBJ2-7	-	-	TGTGCCACGGACAGACCCGCCTACGAGCAGTACTTC	CATDRPAYEQYF
TRBV18	TRBJ1-2	-	-	TGTGCCAGCTCACCCGAGGCAGGGCTCGGCTATGGCTACACCTTC	CASSPEAGLGYGYTF
TRBV2	TRBJ1-5	-	-	TGTGCCAGCAGTGAATCGCAGGGGAGAAATCAGCCCCAGCATTTT	CASSESQGRNQPQHF
TRBV19	TRBJ1-2	TRBD1	medium-sized	TGTGCCAGTAGTGTCCGGGACAGGTTCAACTATGGCTACACCTTC	CASSVRDRFNYGYTF
TRBV18	TRBJ1-1	-	-	TGTGCCAGCTCACCGACAGTGAACACTGAAGCTTTCTTT	CASSPTVNTEAFF
TRBV11-2	TRBJ2-7	-	-	TGTGCCAGCAGCCGGGACACGAACTCCTACGAGCAGTACTTC	CASSRDTNSYEQYF
TRBV30	TRBJ1-2	-	-	TGTGCCTGGGATATGAAACGGGGAGTCTATGGCTACACCTTC	CAWDMKRGVYGYTF
TRBV5-1	TRBJ1-1	-	-	TGCGCCAGCAGCTTGAGTGGGGCCATGAACACTGAAGCTTTCTTT	CASSLSGAMNTEAFF
TRBV30	TRBJ1-1	-	-	TGTGCCTGGATCAGACACGACATGAACACTGAAGCTTTCTTT	CAWIRHDMNTEAFF
TRBV11-2	TRBJ2-3	-	-	TGTGCCAGCAGCTTAGTGTTCCTACAGGGAGATACGCAGTATTTT	CASSLVFLQGDTQYF
TRBV18	TRBJ1-5	TRBD1	-	TGTGCCAGCTCACCCGGGACAGGGGTAAATCAGCCCCAGCATTTT	CASSPGTGVNQPQHF
TRBV18	TRBJ2-5	-	-	TGTGCCAGCTCATCAGTCCAAAGGACCCAGTACTTC	CASSSVQRTQYF
TRBV5-1	TRBJ1-1	TRBD1	-	TGCGCCAGCAGCATGACAGGGAGGACTGAAGCTTTCTTT	CASSMTGRTEAFF
TRBV11-2	TRBJ2-5	TRBD2	-	TGTGCCAGCAGCTTAGACCTGGGACTAGCTAACTTCCACGAGACCCAGTACTTC	CASSLDLGLANFHETQYF
TRBV6-1	TRBJ1-6	-	-	TGTGCCAGCAGTGAAGTTGAACGGGGAAATTCACCCCTCCACTTT	CASSEVERGNSPLHF
TRBV30	TRBJ1-3	TRBD1	-	TGTGCCTGGAGTGTCAGGGGGTCTGGAAACACCATATATTTT	CAWSVRGSGNTIYF
TRBV25-1	TRBJ1-1	-	-	TGTGCCAGCAGAGGGACAAACGAAGCTTTCTTT	CASRGTNEAFF
TRBV18	TRBJ2-7	TRBD2	-	TGTGCCAGCTCACCACCGAGCGGGGGGACCTACGAGCAGTACTTC	CASSPPSGGTYEQYF
TRBV18	TRBJ1-5	TRBD1	-	TGTGCCAGCTCAGAGGGACAGGGGATGGGTCAGCCCCAGCATTTT	CASSEGQGMGQPQHF
TRBV7-7	TRBJ2-2	TRBD2	-	TGTGCTAGCAGCAGCGGGGAGTACACCGGGGAGCTGTTTTTT	CASSSGEYTGELFF
TRBV20-1	TRBJ1-2	-	-	TGCAGTGCTAGAGTGACAGCCGTCACCTTC	CSARVTAVTF
TRBV5-4	TRBJ2-3	-	-	TGTGCCAGCAGCTTGGGGACATCCAACACAGATACGCAGTATTTT	CASSLGTSNTDTQYF
TRBV15	TRBJ2-7	-	-	TGTGCCACCAGCAGAGAACAGGGCGGCTACGAGCAGTACTTC	CATSREQGGYEQYF
TRBV9	TRBJ2-7	TRBD2	-	TGTGCCAGCAGCCCTAGAGGCTCCCGGGAGGGCCACGAGCAGTACTTC	CASSPRGSREGHEQYF
TRBV5-1	TRBJ1-1	TRBD1	-	TGCGCCAGCAGCCCGACAGGGATTGAAGCTTTCTTT	CASSPTGIEAFF